This T cell receptor beta chain was recovered during a study of T cell repertoires in cytomegalovirus infection (dated by TCRdb to about 2019). Study-level background: The peptide stimulations were aimed at well-studied HLA-B-restricted epitopes as well as recently identified HLA-C-restricted CMV epitopes, whose presentation resists viral immunomodulation. Donor HLA type was relevant to the analysis, as public TCR beta signatures indicated carriage of CMV infection together with the matching HLA type.

CDR1 MNHEY and CDR2 SMNVEV are derived from the germline V gene (reference sequence). Ends trimmed: V by 3 bases, J by 7 bases; bases unmatched to a gene: 9. The CDR3 holds 15 amino acids from the cysteine to the phenylalanine. CDR3 DNA is the only sequence kept; it has 45 bases, read in frame from the first base. Details on this clonotype: The antigen it recognizes is unknown. Base qualities were left out, and no much larger clone turns up one base away.

Sequenced using an Illumina HiSeq 1500. The public reads were run again by TCRdb, first through fastp at Q25 and then through MiXCR, and only productive beta chains were kept. CDR3 protein sequences are deduplicated, and each keeps its most common genes and DNA. For this sample the table gives about 340,000 distinct CDR3 sequences, of which roughly 29% were detected only once. Around 18% of the sample is taken by the ten largest. Results the study describes overall, beyond this receptor: Cumulative frequency of public TCR beta family members discriminated carriers of CMV infection plus the relevant HLA type in this cohort and an independent 352-donor cohort. The ex vivo response was dominated by HLA-C-restricted CMV-specific TCR beta clonotypes, which also provided the single most frequent clonotype in two of eight donors.

The treatment or condition label, read with the paper, signifies: in vitro stimulation with specific CMV peptide epitopes to enrich CMV-specific T cells. This receptor chain uses TRBV27 and TRBJ1-2, with TRBD1 matching 9 junction bases. The TCR comes from a human donor in good health (CMV status not recorded). Some clones in this sample may be carry-over from other donors' samples. The sequencing used cultured PBMCs, collected from culture after CMV antigen stimulation. The CDR3 sequence is CASSFLGQGFGGYTF. In nucleotide form, the sequence is TGTGCCAGCAGTTTTTTGGGACAGGGCTTTGGTGGCTACACCTTC.